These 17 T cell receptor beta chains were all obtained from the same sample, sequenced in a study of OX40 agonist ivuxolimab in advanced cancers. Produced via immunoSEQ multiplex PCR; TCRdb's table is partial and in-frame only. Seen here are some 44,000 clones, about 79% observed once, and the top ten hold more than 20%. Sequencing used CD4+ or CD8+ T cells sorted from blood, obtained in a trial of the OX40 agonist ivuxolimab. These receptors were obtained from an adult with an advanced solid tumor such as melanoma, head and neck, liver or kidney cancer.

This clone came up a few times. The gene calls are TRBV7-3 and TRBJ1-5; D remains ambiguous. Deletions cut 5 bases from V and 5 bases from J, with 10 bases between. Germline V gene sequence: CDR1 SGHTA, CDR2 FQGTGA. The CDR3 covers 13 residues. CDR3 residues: CASSISVDQPQHF. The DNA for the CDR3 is TGTGCCAGCAGCATTAGCGTAGATCAGCCCCAGCATTTT.

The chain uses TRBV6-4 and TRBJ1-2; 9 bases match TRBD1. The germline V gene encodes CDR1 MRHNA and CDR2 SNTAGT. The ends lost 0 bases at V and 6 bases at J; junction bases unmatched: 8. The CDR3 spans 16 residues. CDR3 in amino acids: CASSDSDRGEGNGYTF. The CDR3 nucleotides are TGTGCCAGCAGTGACTCCGACAGGGGGGAGGGAAATGGCTACACCTTC.

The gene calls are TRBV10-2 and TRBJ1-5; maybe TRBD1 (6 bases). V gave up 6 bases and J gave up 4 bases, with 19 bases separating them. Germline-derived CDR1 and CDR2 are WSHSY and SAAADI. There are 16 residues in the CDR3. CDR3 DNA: TGCGCCAGCAGAGAGGGGGGCTCTTTAGGGAATCAGCCCCAGCATTTT. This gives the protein CASREGGSLGNQPQHF.

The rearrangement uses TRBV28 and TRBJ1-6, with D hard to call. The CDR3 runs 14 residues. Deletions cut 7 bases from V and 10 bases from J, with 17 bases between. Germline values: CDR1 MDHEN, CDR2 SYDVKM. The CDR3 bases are TGTGCCAGCAACTCCGGGCTGCCGACCTCACCCCTCCACTTT. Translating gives CASNSGLPTSPLHF.

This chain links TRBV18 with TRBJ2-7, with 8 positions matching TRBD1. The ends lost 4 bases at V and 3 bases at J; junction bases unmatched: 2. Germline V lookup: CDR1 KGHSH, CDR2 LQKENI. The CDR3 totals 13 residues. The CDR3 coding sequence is TGTGCCAGCTCACTCGGACAGGGCTACGAGCAGTACTTC. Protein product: CASSLGQGYEQYF.

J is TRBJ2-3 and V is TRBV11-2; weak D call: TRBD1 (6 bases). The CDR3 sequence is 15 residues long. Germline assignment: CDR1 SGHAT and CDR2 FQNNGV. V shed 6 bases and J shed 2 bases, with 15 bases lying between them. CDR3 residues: CASSVGPGATDTQYF. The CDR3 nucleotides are TGTGCCAGCAGTGTAGGGCCAGGGGCCACAGATACGCAGTATTTT.

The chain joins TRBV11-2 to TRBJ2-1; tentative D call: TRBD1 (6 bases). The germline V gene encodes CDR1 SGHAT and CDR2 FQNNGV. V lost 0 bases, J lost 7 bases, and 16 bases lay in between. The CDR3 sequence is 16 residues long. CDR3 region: CASSLEVGARGNEQFF. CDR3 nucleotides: TGTGCCAGCAGCTTAGAAGTGGGAGCGAGGGGGAATGAGCAGTTCTTC.

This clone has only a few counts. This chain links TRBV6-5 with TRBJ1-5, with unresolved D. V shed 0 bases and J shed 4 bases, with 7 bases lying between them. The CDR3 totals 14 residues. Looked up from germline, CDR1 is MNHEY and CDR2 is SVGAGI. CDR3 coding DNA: TGTGCCAGCAGTTACTCGTCGGGGAATCAGCCCCAGCATTTT. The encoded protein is CASSYSSGNQPQHF.

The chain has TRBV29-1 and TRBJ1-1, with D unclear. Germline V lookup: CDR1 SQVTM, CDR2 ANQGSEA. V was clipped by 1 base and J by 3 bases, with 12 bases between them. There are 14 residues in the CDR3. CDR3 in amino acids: CSVEARFLDTEAFF. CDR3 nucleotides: TGCAGCGTTGAAGCCAGGTTTTTGGACACTGAAGCTTTCTTT.

Here the CDR3 DNA reads TGTGCCAGCAGTGAATCACAGGGGCATGGCTACACCTTC. It encodes CASSESQGHGYTF. The rearrangement links TRBV6-1 to TRBJ1-2, with 7 bases fitting TRBD1. The CDR3 is 13 amino acids. Unmatched junction bases numbered 3, after V lost 2 bases and J lost 6 bases. CDR1 is MNHNS and CDR2 is SASEGT in the germline V gene.

The CDR3 here is CASSSQGAWAYGYTF. Written as DNA, the CDR3 is TGTGCCAGCAGTTCGCAGGGGGCGTGGGCCTATGGCTACACCTTC. The V and J genes are TRBV6-6 and TRBJ1-2; 8 bases fit TRBD1. Losses at the gene ends were 4 bases for V and 4 bases for J; bases not matched to a gene: 8. The length of the CDR3 is 15 residues. Per the germline V gene, CDR1 is MNHNY and CDR2 is SVGAGI (reference sequence).

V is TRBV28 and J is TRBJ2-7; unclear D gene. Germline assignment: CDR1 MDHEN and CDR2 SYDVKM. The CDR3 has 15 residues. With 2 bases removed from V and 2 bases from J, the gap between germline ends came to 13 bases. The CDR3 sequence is CASSLNLASTYEQYF. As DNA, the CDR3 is TGTGCCAGCAGTTTAAATCTGGCCAGCACCTACGAGCAGTACTTC.

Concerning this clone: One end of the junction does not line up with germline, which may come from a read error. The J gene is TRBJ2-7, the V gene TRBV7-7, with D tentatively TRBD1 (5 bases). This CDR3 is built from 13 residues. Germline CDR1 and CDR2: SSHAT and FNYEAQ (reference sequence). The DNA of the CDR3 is TGTGCTAGCAGCTTAGAGTTAGGGGTCGAGCAGTACTTC. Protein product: CASSLELGVEQYF.

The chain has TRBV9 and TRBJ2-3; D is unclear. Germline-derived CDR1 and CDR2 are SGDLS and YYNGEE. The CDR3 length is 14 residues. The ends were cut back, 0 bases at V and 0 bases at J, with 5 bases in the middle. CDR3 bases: TGTGCCAGCAGCGTAGGCGGCAGCACAGATACGCAGTATTTT. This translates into CASSVGGSTDTQYF.

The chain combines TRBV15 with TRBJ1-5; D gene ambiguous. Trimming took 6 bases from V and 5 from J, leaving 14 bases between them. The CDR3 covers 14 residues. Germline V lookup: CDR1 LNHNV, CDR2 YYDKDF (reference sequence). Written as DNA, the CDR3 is TGTGCCACCAGTGACCCGACATCTCATCAGCCCCAGCATTTT. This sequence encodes CATSDPTSHQPQHF. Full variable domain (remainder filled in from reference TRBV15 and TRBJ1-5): DAMVIQNPRYQVTQFGKPVTLSCSQTLNHNVMYWYQQKSSQAPKLLFHYYDKDFNNEADTPDNFQSRRPNTSFCFLDIRSPGLGDTAMYLCATSDPTSHQPQHFGDGTRLSIL.

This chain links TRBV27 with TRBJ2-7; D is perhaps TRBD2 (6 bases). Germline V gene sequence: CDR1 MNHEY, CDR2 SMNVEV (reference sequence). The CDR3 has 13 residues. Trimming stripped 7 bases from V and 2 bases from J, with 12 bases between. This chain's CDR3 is CASKRTGAYEQYF. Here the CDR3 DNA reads TGTGCCAGCAAGAGGACGGGGGCCTACGAGCAGTACTTC.

The CDR3: CASSLRGKGSGNSPLHF. CDR3 DNA sequence: TGTGCCAGCAGCTTAAGGGGAAAAGGATCGGGAAATTCACCCCTCCACTTT. The V call is TRBV7-8, the J call TRBJ1-6; D is perhaps TRBD1 (5 bases). The V gene's germline CDR1 is SGHVS and CDR2 FQNEAQ. The V gene lost 2 bases and the J gene lost 7 bases, with 18 bases spanning the gap. The CDR3 loop spans 17 amino acids.